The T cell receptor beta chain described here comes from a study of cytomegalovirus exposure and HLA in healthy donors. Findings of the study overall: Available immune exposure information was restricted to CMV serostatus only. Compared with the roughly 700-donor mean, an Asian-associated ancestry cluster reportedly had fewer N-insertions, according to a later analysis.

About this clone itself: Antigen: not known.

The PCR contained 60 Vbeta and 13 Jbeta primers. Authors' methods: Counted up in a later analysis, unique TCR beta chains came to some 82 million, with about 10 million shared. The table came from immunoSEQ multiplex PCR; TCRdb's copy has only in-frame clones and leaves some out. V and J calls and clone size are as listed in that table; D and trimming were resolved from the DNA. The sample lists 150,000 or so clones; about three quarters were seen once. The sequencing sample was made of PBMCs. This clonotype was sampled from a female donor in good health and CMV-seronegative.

The CDR3 DNA reads as TGTGCCATCAGTGGTGAGACTAGCGGAGAGACCCAGTACTTC. Amino acids: CAISGETSGETQYF. The chain combines TRBV10-3 with TRBJ2-5; 9 nucleotides agree with TRBD2. Germline assignment: CDR1 ENHRY and CDR2 SYGVKD. After removal of 4 bases from V and 4 bases from J, the junction contained 4 bases not matched to a gene. The CDR3 runs to 14 residues.